The 21 T cell receptor beta chains below come from one sample, sequenced in a study of T-cell memory formation after mild COVID-19. Each CDR3 protein gets one entry after TCRdb re-called the 5' RACE reads with MiXCR. The table has 200,000 to 300,000 distinct CDR3 sequences, over 15% seen once. The sample taken for sequencing was PBMCs or a T cell subset sorted from them (not recorded which). Receptor source: a man between 18 and 35 years old who had mild COVID-19 (a few samples of this study predate the infection). Cell type and time point are not known.

The rearrangement joins TRBV13 to TRBJ2-3; a weak D match, TRBD2 (6 bases). V was cut by 5 bases and J by 4 bases, with 16 bases left in between. CDR1 is PRHDT and CDR2 is FYEKMQ in the germline V gene (reference sequence). The CDR3 consists of 15 residues. CDR3 DNA: TGTGCCAGCAGCCAACCCCTCGGGGGATCAGATACGCAGTATTTT. Translating gives CASSQPLGGSDTQYF.

The chain has TRBV5-5 and TRBJ1-3, with D unresolved. From germline, CDR1 is SGHKS and CDR2 YYEKEE (reference sequence). V was shortened by 1 base and J by 4 bases, with 12 bases between the two germline ends. The CDR3 is 15 residues long. In DNA form, the CDR3 reads TGTGCCAGCAGCTTGATTCGCTCCATGGGAAACACCATATATTTT. This gives the protein CASSLIRSMGNTIYF.

A few counts support this clonotype. The rearrangement uses TRBV5-1 and TRBJ2-2, with D tentatively TRBD2 (6 bases). The CDR3 is 13 amino acids. Germline V CDR1 and CDR2: SGHRS, YFSETQ. V gave up 2 bases and J gave up 6 bases, with 8 bases separating them. Here the CDR3 DNA reads TGCGCCAGCAGCTTTACTAGCTCCGGGGAGCTGTTTTTT. This codes for CASSFTSSGELFF.

This chain connects TRBV4-1 to TRBJ1-2, with a possible D match to TRBD1 (5 bases). This CDR3 is built from 14 residues. CDR1 and CDR2 from the germline V gene are MGHRA and YSYEKL. Trimming shortened V by 5 bases and J by 1 base, and 11 bases separated the two germline ends. DNA for the CDR3: TGCGCCAGCAGCAGGACCGACAGTAACTATGGCTACACCTTC. This encodes CASSRTDSNYGYTF.

The genes are TRBV4-1 and TRBJ2-7, with D perhaps TRBD2 (6 bases). Germline assignment: CDR1 MGHRA and CDR2 YSYEKL. The length of the CDR3 is 14 residues. The germline V and J ends were trimmed by 1 base and 3 bases, with 10 bases remaining between them. The CDR3 DNA follows: TGCGCCAGCAGCCAAGGGGACTTATTCTACGAGCAGTACTTC. It translates to CASSQGDLFYEQYF.

This clonotype occurred a few times. J is TRBJ1-5 and V is TRBV6-5; D not certain. Germline CDR1 MNHEY, CDR2 SVGAGI. The V gene lost 5 bases and the J gene lost 0 bases, with 20 bases spanning the gap. The CDR3 covers 18 residues. CDR3 coding DNA: TGTGCCAGCAGTCCGACTCGCCCCCGGGGAGGTAGCAATCAGCCCCAGCATTTT. Residues: CASSPTRPRGGSNQPQHF.

This clonotype was recorded many times. The genes are TRBV4-2 and TRBJ2-3; 8 bases align to TRBD2. The CDR3 is made up of 15 amino acids. The J segment lost 4 bases and the V segment lost 0 bases, leaving 3 bases of the junction unmatched. Germline V gene sequence: CDR1 LGHNA, CDR2 YNFKEQ. The CDR3 coding sequence is TGTGCCAGCAGCCAAGATCGGGGGGGCCCAGATACGCAGTATTTT. Translation gives CASSQDRGGPDTQYF.

The chain uses TRBV28 and TRBJ1-5; the D is unclear. The V end was cut by 6 bases, the J end by 5 bases, with 17 bases between. The CDR3 length is 15 residues. Germline values: CDR1 MDHEN, CDR2 SYDVKM. The DNA of the CDR3 is TGTGCCAGCAGCCCCCTCGGGAGCAGATATCAGCCCCAGCATTTT. It translates to CASSPLGSRYQPQHF.

This clonotype was observed a handful of times. The chain has TRBV27 and TRBJ1-6; 9 bases match TRBD1. The germline V gene encodes CDR1 MNHEY and CDR2 SMNVEV (reference sequence). V dropped 6 bases and J dropped 8; count of bases not matched to a gene: 5. The CDR3 sequence is 14 residues long. CDR3 DNA: TGTGCCAGCAGCCCCGGGACAGGGCATTCACCCCTCCACTTT. It is translated as CASSPGTGHSPLHF.

The J gene is TRBJ2-5, the V gene TRBV4-3; D ambiguous. The CDR3 extends over 14 amino acids. Per the germline V gene, CDR1 is LGHNA and CDR2 is YSLEER. V lost 0 bases and J 3 bases, leaving 8 bases between the germline ends. CDR3 coding DNA: TGCGCCAGCAGCCAAGATCTTGGGGAAGAGACCCAGTACTTC. It yields the protein CASSQDLGEETQYF.

This clonotype came up many times. The V and J genes are TRBV6-5 and TRBJ1-2; tentatively, D is TRBD1 (6 bases). CDR1 is MNHEY, CDR2 SVGAGI, per germline. V shed 5 bases and J shed 4 bases, with 14 bases lying between them. This CDR3 has 14 amino acids. CDR3: CASSPSSRGYGYTF. CDR3 bases: TGTGCCAGCAGTCCCTCCTCCAGGGGCTATGGCTACACCTTC.

This clonotype appeared a few times. The chain couples TRBV6-2 or TRBV6-3 to TRBJ2-3; D is uncertain. CDR1 is MNHEY and CDR2 is SVGEGT in the germline V gene. The V end was cut by 7 bases, the J end by 4 bases, with 15 bases between. The CDR3 runs 14 residues. In nucleotides, the CDR3 is TGTGCCAGCATGAGCACCTGGGCGGCAGATACGCAGTATTTT. Protein sequence: CASMSTWAADTQYF.

Points on this clonotype: One end of the junction fails to match germline, which may point to a read error. The chain uses TRBV27 and TRBJ2-2; perhaps TRBD2 as D (5 bases). This CDR3 is 15 amino acids long. CDR1 is MNHEY and CDR2 is SMNVEV in the germline V gene (reference sequence). CDR3: CASSTTDPYTGEMFF. The CDR3 nucleotides read TGTGCCAGCAGTACCACGGACCCGTACACCGGGGAGATGTTTTTT.

This clonotype was observed a few times. The chain joins TRBV6-5 to TRBJ2-5, with TRBD1 matching 7 bases. This CDR3 is 13 amino acids long. Germline V gene lookup returns CDR1 MNHEY and CDR2 SVGAGI. The trim removed 6 bases at V and 3 bases at J, leaving 4 bases unmatched. For the CDR3, the DNA is TGTGCCAGCAGACATCAGGGGGAAGAGACCCAGTACTTC. Translated, it gives CASRHQGEETQYF.

This clonotype was seen only a few times. The chain couples TRBV11-1 to TRBJ2-1, with D unclear. V was clipped by 2 bases and J by 2 bases, with 10 bases between them. The CDR3 is 15 residues long. Germline V gene data show CDR1 as SGHAT and CDR2 as FQDESV (reference sequence). The CDR3 DNA reads as TGTGCCAGCAGCTTAATCACCGGCCCCTACAATGAGCAGTTCTTC. This codes for CASSLITGPYNEQFF. Variable domain in full (rest from reference TRBV11-1 and TRBJ2-1): EAEVAQSPRYKITEKSQAVAFWCDPISGHATLYWYRQILGQGPELLVQFQDESVVDDSQLPKDRFSAERLKGVDSTLKIQPAELGDSAMYLCASSLITGPYNEQFFGPGTRLTVL.

V gene TRBV7-2 combines with J gene TRBJ1-6; 7 nucleotides agree with TRBD1. Germline CDR1 SGHTA, CDR2 FQGNSA. The CDR3 contains 14 residues. With V trimmed by 5 bases and J by 9 bases, 7 bases remained unmatched. The CDR3 is CASSPQGSSSPLHF. In nucleotides, the CDR3 is TGTGCCAGCAGCCCACAGGGGAGCAGTTCACCCCTCCACTTT.

In this sample, this clonotype turned up many times. The genes are TRBV25-1 and TRBJ2-2; D gene ambiguous. The CDR3 length is 14 residues. Germline V CDR1 and CDR2: MGHDK, SYGVNS. Deletions cut 1 base from V and 3 bases from J, with 6 bases between. The DNA for the CDR3 is TGTGCCAGCAGTGAATCGGCGTACACCGGGGAGCTGTTTTTT. It encodes CASSESAYTGELFF.

This clonotype was recorded a few times. The chain employs TRBV10-3 and TRBJ1-6, with unresolved D. Germline V gene sequence: CDR1 ENHRY, CDR2 SYGVKD. The CDR3 spans 14 residues. V was clipped by 2 bases and J by 7 bases, with 9 bases between them. CDR3 protein: CAISEVGENSPLHF. CDR3 bases: TGTGCCATCAGTGAGGTCGGGGAGAATTCACCCCTCCACTTT.

This clonotype has more than one count but fewer than ten. CDR3 loop: CSARDSITDTQYF. DNA for the CDR3: TGCAGTGCTAGAGACAGTATTACAGATACGCAGTATTTT. V and J are TRBV20-1 and TRBJ2-3; D gene unclear. CDR1 DFQATT and CDR2 SNEGSKA come from the germline V gene (reference sequence). The CDR3 has 13 residues. V lost 0 bases to trimming and J lost 3 bases, with 7 bases between them.

The chain carries TRBV5-1 and TRBJ1-2; 9 bases fit TRBD1. V lost 3 bases to trimming and J lost 5 bases; unmatched junction nucleotides: 14. The CDR3 contains 17 residues. Germline V gene data show CDR1 as SGHRS and CDR2 as YFSETQ. The CDR3 coding sequence is TGCGCCAGCAGCTGGGATTCTGGGACAGGGAGATGGTATGGCTACACCTTC. It specifies CASSWDSGTGRWYGYTF.

This clonotype was counted a few times. The V and J genes are TRBV24-1 and TRBJ1-5; unclear D gene. Germline V gene data show CDR1 as KGHDR and CDR2 as SFDVKD. The CDR3 has 12 amino acids. V shed 2 bases and J shed 4 bases, with 2 bases lying between them. CDR3 amino acids: CATSDWNQPQHF. Here the CDR3 DNA reads TGTGCCACCAGTGATTGGAATCAGCCCCAGCATTTT.